Listed below are T cell receptor beta chains from one sample, sequenced in a study of T cell responses to AZD1222 COVID-19 vaccine. The method was immunoSEQ multiplex PCR; TCRdb's version includes in-frame clones alone and lacks a portion of them. The table lists tens of thousands of clones, 90% to 95% of them singletons. The specimen comprised peripheral blood, sampled on day 0 of MenACWY control vaccination. The origin of the receptors is an adult in good health. Both conserved end residues are part of each CDR3. Fields, in order: J gene, V gene, CDR3 protein.

TRBJ1-5 | TRBV19 | CASGSDRDNQPQHF
TRBJ1-5 | TRBV28 | CASSPNYQPQHF
TRBJ1-4 | TRBV18 | CASSTNRATNEKLFF
TRBJ2-3 | TRBV12-3/TRBV12-4 | CASSPVLGAQYF
TRBJ1-3 | TRBV18 | CASSPGTAGNTIYF
TRBJ2-5 | TRBV6-2/TRBV6-3 | CASSPGGSQETQYF
TRBJ1-2 | TRBV9 | CASRRPGQARSNYGYTF
TRBJ2-7 | TRBV7-2 | CASSENRGAEEQYF
TRBJ2-5 | TRBV5-1 | CASSLGGLETQYF
TRBJ2-2 | TRBV15 | CATSRDHGSGNTGELFF
TRBJ2-1 | TRBV14 | CASSPSGSYEQFF
TRBJ1-2 | TRBV5-4 | CTSSLEVQDPYGYTF
TRBJ1-4 | TRBV4-1 | CASRTDPQTNEKLFF
TRBJ1-5 | TRBV28 | CASTTGYQPQHF
TRBJ1-2 | TRBV18 | CASSPDRGTLRGYTF
TRBJ2-5 | TRBV10-3 | CAIRDPGSEETQYF
TRBJ1-1 | TRBV3-1/TRBV3-2 | CASSSGRMNTEAFF
TRBJ2-1 | TRBV27 | CASSAQDNEQFF
TRBJ2-1 | TRBV6-6 | CASSYADSGNNEQFF
TRBJ2-3 | TRBV7-2 | CASSEPGNNAQYF
TRBJ2-1 | TRBV6-1 | CASSEERDRAYNEQFF
TRBJ1-6 | TRBV5-8 | CASSLWQGTVSPLHF
TRBJ2-1 | TRBV24-1 | CATRDSQNEQFF
TRBJ2-1 | TRBV7-9 | CASSSLGPSHEQFF
TRBJ1-5 | TRBV7-9 | CASSSGPNNQPQHF
TRBJ1-2 | TRBV7-9 | CASSSSSNYGYTF
TRBJ2-1 | TRBV14 | CASSRQHSGLLYNEQFF
TRBJ1-6 | TRBV28 | CASRGPTSSYNSPLHF
TRBJ2-5 | TRBV5-3 | CARSLVAPCLAQYF
TRBJ2-7 | TRBV28 | CASSLGGYEQYF
TRBJ2-2 | TRBV14 | CASSTGTALYTGELFF